This T cell receptor beta chain was obtained from a study of T cell responses to AZD1222 COVID-19 vaccine. Study-level results: Reports say nearly half of spike-specific TCRs go after unmutated variant regions. Receipt of two AZD1222 doses was followed by a rise in Spike-specific TCR breadth and depth.

Note on this clone: No antigen is known for it.

TCRdb keeps only in-frame clones here, not all; method: immunoSEQ multiplex PCR. The table records about 110,000 clones, just over 90% of them present only once. Both about-4-week and about-12-week second-dose recipients were combined. Germline V gene lookup returns CDR1 SGHTA and CDR2 FQGNSA. The CDR3 contains 14 residues. V was clipped by 2 bases and J by 1 base, with 9 bases between them. The chain links TRBV7-2 to TRBJ2-7; TRBD2 is a possible D gene (6 bases). The material sequenced was peripheral blood, taken 28 days after the second AZD1222 dose. The receptor was isolated from an adult who received the AZD1222 COVID-19 vaccine. CDR3 amino acids: CASSLRRGSYEQYF. The CDR3 bases are TGTGCCAGCAGCTTACGGCGGGGATCCTACGAGCAGTACTTC.